One sample yielded the 31 T cell receptor beta chains listed below, sequenced in a study of T-cell reconstitution after alpha-beta-depleted transplantation in children (dated by TCRdb to about 2016). Per the publication, the treatment or condition label means: allogeneic hematopoietic cell transplantation with graft depleted of TCRalphabeta T cells and CD19 B cells. Libraries were built with PCR. Reads for this sample came from an Illumina HiSeq 2500. Molecular barcoding was employed in the preparation of TCR libraries, with unique molecular identifiers being used to normalize TCRbeta repertoire quantification. TCRdb reprocessing: public reads trimmed at Q25 with fastp, clones called with MiXCR, in-frame beta chains kept. Entries are consolidated by CDR3 protein sequence, retaining the most common genes and DNA. The sample profile shows around 110,000 distinct CDR3 sequences; about a tenth of them were found once. The ten top clones hold less than 45% of the sample.

This specimen was PBMCs, taken before TCRalphabeta/CD19-depleted stem cell transplant. The origin of the receptors is a boy under 10 years old with acute lymphoblastic leukemia, due to receive a stem cell transplant.

In its sample, this clonotype was seen a few times. This chain uses TRBV20-1 with TRBJ2-7; TRBD2 matches 10 bases. CDR3 length: 16 amino acids. Per the germline V gene, CDR1 is DFQATT and CDR2 is SNEGSKA (reference sequence). Trimming took 2 bases from V and 1 from J; bases not matched to a gene: 8. CDR3 coding DNA: TGCAGTGCTAGAATTAGTCTAGCGGGAGCGTCCTACGAGCAGTACTTC. This translates into CSARISLAGASYEQYF.

The chain uses TRBV18 and TRBJ2-3; weak D call: TRBD2 (6 bases). CDR1 is KGHSH and CDR2 is LQKENI in the germline V gene. The CDR3 is 13 residues long. Trimming removed 8 bases from V and 4 bases from J, with 13 bases in between. In DNA, the CDR3 is TGTGCCAGCCTCCCGGGGGAGGCAGATACGCAGTATTTT. This sequence encodes CASLPGEADTQYF.

This clonotype has a count of ten or more. This chain joins TRBV2 and TRBJ2-2; D gene uncertain. Trimming removed 4 bases at V and 4 bases at J, with 10 bases between. CDR1 and CDR2 (germline): SNHLY, FYNNEI. The CDR3 loop spans 14 amino acids. CDR3 region: CASSARASTGELFF. CDR3 DNA sequence: TGTGCCAGCAGTGCCCGTGCGAGCACCGGGGAGCTGTTTTTT.

By frequency in the sample, this clonotype is medium-sized (0.01 to 0.1%). One junction end does not reproduce the germline sequence, and a read error may be involved. The J gene is TRBJ2-7, the V gene TRBV5-1; D not resolved. Germline V gene data show CDR1 as SGHRS and CDR2 as YFSETQ. The CDR3 runs to 12 residues. CDR3 in DNA: TGTGCCAGCAGTTCCAGCTCCTACGAGCAGTACTTC. Its translation is CASSSSSYEQYF.

Many counts were recorded for this clonotype. The J gene is TRBJ2-1, the V gene TRBV29-1, with 11 bases identical to TRBD2. CDR1 SQVTM and CDR2 ANQGSEA come from the germline V gene. The CDR3 spans 19 residues. Trimming removed 7 bases from V and 8 bases from J; junction bases left unmatched: 25. The CDR3: CSARARDRVTSGMLYEQFF. As DNA, the CDR3 is TGCAGCGCCCGTGCCCGGGACAGGGTGACTAGCGGGATGCTCTATGAGCAGTTCTTC.

Here the CDR3 DNA reads TGTGCCAGCAGTTACGATTTTCAAGAGACCCAGTACTTC. It is translated as CASSYDFQETQYF. The chain is built from TRBV6-6 and TRBJ2-5; no clear D. The CDR3 spans 13 residues. The V and J ends lost 2 bases and 2 bases respectively, with 6 bases between them. Per the germline V gene, CDR1 is MNHNY and CDR2 is SVGAGI (reference sequence).

The V call is TRBV11-2, the J call TRBJ2-3; D ambiguous. Deletions cut 3 bases from V and 5 bases from J, with 15 bases between. The CDR3 spans 15 residues. Germline V lookup: CDR1 SGHAT, CDR2 FQNNGV. In nucleotides, the CDR3 is TGTGCCAGCAGCTTCTATCGAGTTCGGGTAGATACGCAGTATTTT. Protein sequence: CASSFYRVRVDTQYF.

This rearrangement joins TRBV5-1 to TRBJ2-5, with a possible D match to TRBD2 (5 bases). The V and J ends lost 4 bases and 5 bases respectively, with 15 bases between them. The germline V gene has CDR1 SGHRS and CDR2 YFSETQ. The CDR3 consists of 14 residues. The chain's CDR3 is CASSPPRTGETQYF. The DNA of the CDR3 is TGCGCCAGCAGCCCCCCTAGGACTGGGGAGACCCAGTACTTC.

V usage is TRBV5-1 and J usage is TRBJ1-1; perhaps TRBD1 as D (6 bases). The CDR3 is made up of 18 amino acids. The V end was cut by 4 bases, the J end by 0 bases, with 22 bases between. The V gene's germline CDR1 is SGHRS and CDR2 YFSETQ. The CDR3 DNA reads as TGCGCCAGCAGCCTGATCCCGGGGGGGCTTATGATGAACACTGAAGCTTTCTTT. Amino acids: CASSLIPGGLMMNTEAFF.

Of note for this clonotype: A much larger clone lies one base from this, so it may be a read error. The chain has TRBV20-1 and TRBJ2-1; D possibly matches TRBD1 or TRBD2 (5 bases each). From germline, CDR1 is DFQATT and CDR2 SNEGSKA (reference sequence). This CDR3 spans 18 amino acids. CDR3 residues: CCARALGGQGRSYNEQFF. The CDR3 DNA reads TGCTGTGCTAGAGCTCTAGGTGGCCAGGGACGGTCCTACAATGAGCAGTTCTTC.

This clonotype was seen ten or more times. The chain carries TRBV5-1 and TRBJ2-2; D gene unclear. V was shortened by 4 bases and J by 3 bases, with 16 bases between the two germline ends. Germline V gene data show CDR1 as SGHRS and CDR2 as YFSETQ. The CDR3 runs 16 residues. The CDR3 spells CASSLVPGIDTGELFF. CDR3 nucleotide sequence: TGCGCCAGCAGCCTAGTTCCGGGTATCGACACCGGGGAGCTGTTTTTT.

The rearrangement uses TRBV4-2 and TRBJ2-7; TRBD2 aligns across 10 bases. The CDR3 covers 16 residues. The trim removed 4 bases at V and 4 bases at J, leaving 10 bases unmatched. CDR1 is LGHNA, CDR2 YNFKEQ, per germline. CDR3 amino acids: CASSPGSGRAEYEQYV. CDR3 nucleotide sequence: TGTGCCAGCAGCCCGGGCAGCGGGAGGGCCGAGTACGAGCAGTACGTC.

The V and J genes are TRBV20-1 and TRBJ2-1; 7 bases line up with TRBD2. V was clipped by 3 bases and J by 0 bases; unmatched bases: 2. Germline CDR1 reads DFQATT; CDR2 reads SNEGSKA (reference sequence). CDR3 length: 14 amino acids. The CDR3 sequence: CSASGGSSYNEQFF. CDR3 in DNA: TGCAGTGCTAGTGGCGGGAGCTCCTACAATGAGCAGTTCTTC.

This clonotype has more than one count but fewer than ten. V and J are TRBV6-1 and TRBJ1-4; D uncertain. The CDR3 length is 12 residues. CDR1 MNHNS and CDR2 SASEGT come from the germline V gene. Trimming took 6 bases from V and 8 from J, leaving 10 bases between them. The chain's CDR3 is CASSLRDEKLFF. DNA of the CDR3: TGTGCCAGCAGCCTTCGAGACGAAAAACTGTTTTTT.

V is TRBV12-3 or TRBV12-4 and J is TRBJ2-1, with a weak D call TRBD1 (6 bases). V shed 6 bases and J shed 3 bases, with 18 bases lying between them. This CDR3 contains 16 residues. CDR3 nucleotides: TGTGCCAGCAGCTTTACAGGGCGAGGCCACTACAATGAGCAGTTCTTC. Its translation is CASSFTGRGHYNEQFF.

CDR3 sequence (DNA): TGCGCCAGCAGCTCAACCGGGACAGGGGGCCAAAACATTCAGTACTTC. This translates into CASSSTGTGGQNIQYF. The chain couples TRBV5-1 to TRBJ2-4, with 12 positions matching TRBD1. With V trimmed by 3 bases and J by 5 bases, 6 bases remained unmatched. In germline, CDR1 is SGHRS, CDR2 YFSETQ. This CDR3 has 16 residues.

This clonotype was seen only a few times. The gene calls are TRBV18 and TRBJ2-7; D uncertain. The germline V gene has CDR1 KGHSH and CDR2 LQKENI. V lost 2 bases and J 3 bases, leaving 8 bases between the germline ends. The CDR3 contains 13 residues. CDR3 nucleotides: TGTGCCAGCTCACCAAGGCACAGCTACGAGCAGTACTTC. Translation: CASSPRHSYEQYF.

This clonotype has more than one count but fewer than ten. CDR3 loop: CSVSSGRSGEQFF. The CDR3 DNA follows: TGCAGCGTTTCTAGCGGGAGATCGGGGGAGCAGTTCTTC. The J gene is TRBJ2-1, the V gene TRBV29-1; 10 bases map to TRBD2. The CDR3 covers 13 residues. Losses at the gene ends were 5 bases for V and 10 bases for J; bases not matched to a gene: 8. Germline-derived CDR1 and CDR2 are SQVTM and ANQGSEA.

The J gene is TRBJ1-2, the V gene TRBV12-3 or TRBV12-4; possible D gene TRBD1, 6 bases. This CDR3 contains 17 residues. The V gene lost 8 bases and the J gene lost 7 bases, with 29 bases spanning the gap. DNA of the CDR3: TGTGCCAGCTCATGGTTCGGCATGGAACGGGGGCCGGGTGGCTACACCTTC. Amino acids: CASSWFGMERGPGGYTF.

In the case of this clonotype: Germline and junction disagree at one end, which may indicate a read error. The J gene is TRBJ2-3, the V gene TRBV7-2; 7 nucleotides match TRBD1. The CDR3 sequence is 13 residues long. The V gene's germline CDR1 is SGHTA and CDR2 FQGNSA. The CDR3 loop is CASSLDEGAFYNF. CDR3 coding DNA: TGTGCCAGCAGCTTAGACGAGGGGGCCTTCTACAATTTT.

This clonotype was found a few times. V usage is TRBV20-1 and J usage is TRBJ2-1, with D possibly being TRBD2 (6 bases). The CDR3 is made up of 18 amino acids. Germline V lookup: CDR1 DFQATT, CDR2 SNEGSKA (reference sequence). Trimming left V 4 bases short and J 0 bases short, with 22 bases between. The CDR3 reads CSATLAPLRPGSYNEQFF. In DNA form, the CDR3 reads TGCAGTGCTACCCTAGCGCCCCTACGTCCCGGCTCCTACAATGAGCAGTTCTTC.

This clonotype appeared a few times. The chain uses TRBV5-5 and TRBJ1-5, with 7 bases aligning to TRBD1. V trimming: 4 bases; J trimming: 3 bases; junction bases outside the gene matches: 10. Germline V lookup: CDR1 SGHKS, CDR2 YYEKEE (reference sequence). The CDR3 covers 16 residues. CDR3 in DNA: TGTGCCAGCAGCATCGCGCCGGGACAGATCAATCAGCCCCAGCATTTT. Translating gives CASSIAPGQINQPQHF.

This clonotype was counted many times. The chain joins TRBV20-1 to TRBJ1-1; D not certain. Trimming stripped 3 bases from V and 2 bases from J, with 7 bases between. This CDR3 region has 12 residues. Germline CDR1 and CDR2: DFQATT and SNEGSKA (reference sequence). As DNA, the CDR3 is TGCAGTGCTAGTATACGTAACACTGAAGCTTTCTTT. Its translation: CSASIRNTEAFF.

In regard to this clonotype: This may be a read error: a much more frequent sequence differs by one nucleotide. The DNA of the CDR3 is TGTGCCAGCAGCGCCGGGGTTTACGAGCAGTACGTC. This gives the protein CASSAGVYEQYV. V gene TRBV5-6 combines with J gene TRBJ2-7, with a weak D call TRBD2 (5 bases). V shed 4 bases and J shed 4 bases, with 9 bases lying between them. The CDR3 runs to 12 residues. Germline V CDR1 and CDR2: SGHDT, YYEEEE.

The chain is built from TRBV18 and TRBJ2-1; TRBD2 matches 8 bases. Germline V gene sequence: CDR1 KGHSH, CDR2 LQKENI. V was pared by 2 bases and J by 1 base, with 4 bases of the junction left unmatched. The CDR3 sequence is 16 residues long. The CDR3 DNA reads TGTGCCAGCTCACCAGGTGGGACTAGGTCCTACAATGAGCAGTTCTTC. Translation: CASSPGGTRSYNEQFF.

CDR3 in amino acids: CASIGVRGDNEQFF. The DNA of the CDR3 is TGCGCCAGCATCGGGGTAAGGGGGGACAATGAGCAGTTCTTC. The V and J genes are TRBV5-1 and TRBJ2-1; possibly TRBD1 or TRBD2 for D (6 bases each). The CDR3 consists of 14 residues. Trimming pared 6 bases from V and 5 bases from J, leaving 15 bases between. The germline V gene encodes CDR1 SGHRS and CDR2 YFSETQ.

This clonotype was counted only a few times. The chain uses TRBV10-2 and TRBJ2-6, with no clear D. V lost 0 bases to trimming and J lost 1 base, with 4 bases between them. Looked up from germline, CDR1 is WSHSY and CDR2 is SAAADI. The CDR3 is made up of 15 amino acids. CDR3 sequence (DNA): TGCGCCAGCAGTGAGTCAGAGTCTGGGGCCAACGTCCTGACTTTC. It specifies CASSESESGANVLTF.

There are many counts of this clonotype. The chain has TRBV20-1 and TRBJ2-1, with 14 bases matching TRBD2. Germline CDR1 DFQATT, CDR2 SNEGSKA (reference sequence). The CDR3 is made up of 15 amino acids. V trimming: 2 bases; J trimming: 10 bases; junction bases outside the gene matches: 7. In nucleotides, the CDR3 is TGCAGTGCTAGATCATTGGGACTAGCGGGAGCAGAGCAGTTCTTC. It codes for CSARSLGLAGAEQFF.

This clonotype was seen ten or more times. This rearrangement joins TRBV5-1 to TRBJ2-2, with D maybe TRBD1 (6 bases). Germline lookup yields CDR1 SGHRS and CDR2 YFSETQ. Trimming stripped 0 bases from V and 4 bases from J, with 10 bases between. The CDR3 has 15 residues. CDR3: CASSLVAGATGELFF. The CDR3 coding sequence is TGCGCCAGCAGCTTGGTAGCAGGGGCCACCGGGGAGCTGTTTTTT.

The chain joins TRBV3-1 to TRBJ2-5; tentatively, D is TRBD1 (6 bases). CDR1 and CDR2 from the germline V gene are LGHDT and YNNKEL (reference sequence). The CDR3 sequence is 17 residues long. Deletions cut 0 bases from V and 7 bases from J, with 21 bases between. CDR3 in amino acids: CASSQDRGQTPEGTQYF. As DNA, the CDR3 is TGTGCCAGCAGCCAAGATCGCGGACAGACCCCGGAAGGGACCCAGTACTTC.

This clonotype was found many times. The J gene is TRBJ2-5, the V gene TRBV20-1, with 8 bases that match TRBD1. In germline, CDR1 is DFQATT, CDR2 SNEGSKA (reference sequence). This CDR3 has 16 residues. V was pared by 3 bases and J by 5 bases, with 14 bases of the junction left unmatched. CDR3 in DNA: TGCAGTGCTAGTGGACAGGGCAGGACGGCTACGGAGACCCAGTACTTC. Its translation is CSASGQGRTATETQYF.